The 14 T cell receptor beta chains below all came from one sample that was sequenced in a study of TIL therapy for anti-PD-1-resistant metastatic lung cancer. Time point described: pre-treatment sample, taken before nivolumab and TIL therapy. The libraries were made with immunoSEQ v3. The protocol was immunoSEQ multiplex PCR, while the TCRdb copy is restricted to in-frame clones and leaves out a portion. The data show 54,000 or so clones, more than 60% seen once. The sample here was blood, taken at baseline. These TCRs come from a person between 25 and 80 years old with non-small cell lung cancer.

This clone was counted between two and nine times. This CDR3 is also generated by other DNA sequences in the sample. The chain joins TRBV6-5 to TRBJ2-7, with D perhaps matching TRBD1 (7 bases). Germline CDR1 and CDR2: MNHEY and SVGAGI. The V and J ends lost 5 bases and 1 base respectively, with 12 bases between them. The CDR3 length is 14 residues. CDR3: CASSRQGGSYEQYF. Written as DNA, the CDR3 is TGTGCCAGCAGTCGACAGGGAGGTTCCTACGAGCAGTACTTC.

The V call is TRBV10-2, the J call TRBJ2-4; a weak D match, TRBD2 (6 bases). Trimming removed 4 bases from V and 7 bases from J, with 11 bases in between. Per the germline V gene, CDR1 is WSHSY and CDR2 is SAAADI. The CDR3 is 13 amino acids. The DNA of the CDR3 is TGCGCCAGCAGTGGTGGCGGGGTGAACATTCAGTACTTC. Translating gives CASSGGGVNIQYF.

The chain is built from TRBV4-3 and TRBJ1-1, with D uncertain. The V end lost 4 bases, the J end lost 5 bases, and 11 bases lay between the germline ends. Germline CDR1 reads LGHNA; CDR2 reads YSLEER. The CDR3 is 13 amino acids. The CDR3 bases are TGCGCCAGCAGCCGTGGGGTTAGGACTGAAGCTTTCTTT. This sequence encodes CASSRGVRTEAFF.

The J gene is TRBJ2-1, the V gene TRBV5-4; 15 bases are a match to TRBD2. V trimming: 3 bases; J trimming: 9 bases; junction bases outside the gene matches: 7. The length of the CDR3 is 16 residues. Germline-derived CDR1 and CDR2 are SGHNT and YYREEE (reference sequence). The CDR3, as DNA: TGTGCCAGCAGCTCCCCGGGACTAGCGGGAGGTCGTGAGCAGTTCTTC. It encodes CASSSPGLAGGREQFF. The full variable domain, its missing parts supplied by reference TRBV5-4 and TRBJ2-1, is ETGVTQSPTHLIKTRGQQVTLRCSSQSGHNTVSWYQQALGQGPQFIFQYYREEENGRGNFPPRFSGLQFPNYSSELNVNALELDDSALYLCASSSPGLAGGREQFFGPGTRLTVL.

This clone was observed a handful of times. This chain joins TRBV25-1 and TRBJ1-4; D perhaps matches TRBD1 (5 bases). The CDR3 is 15 residues long. Germline assignment: CDR1 MGHDK and CDR2 SYGVNS. V was cut by 4 bases and J by 5 bases, with 14 bases left in between. CDR3 region: CASSGILGANEKLFF. The CDR3 DNA reads TGTGCCAGCAGTGGAATACTAGGGGCGAATGAAAAACTGTTTTTT.

This chain uses TRBV7-2 with TRBJ2-1; D call uncertain. The V end lost 5 bases, the J end lost 4 bases, and 12 bases lay between the germline ends. From germline, CDR1 is SGHTA and CDR2 FQGNSA. The CDR3 extends over 14 amino acids. The CDR3 DNA is TGTGCCAGCAGCACCCCGACACGGTACAATGAGCAGTTCTTC. Amino acid sequence: CASSTPTRYNEQFF.

V is TRBV27 and J is TRBJ2-7, with 10 bases identical to TRBD2. V gave up 5 bases and J gave up 7 bases; unmatched junction bases: 11. Germline assignment: CDR1 MNHEY and CDR2 SMNVEV (reference sequence). The CDR3 runs 15 residues. The CDR3, as DNA: TGTGCCAGCAGTCCGCAGCCGGGACTAGCGAATGAGCAGTACTTC. The encoded protein is CASSPQPGLANEQYF.

The chain combines TRBV11-3 with TRBJ2-1; no clear D gene. Germline V gene data show CDR1 as SGHNT and CDR2 as YENEEA. V was trimmed by 1 base and J by 1 base, leaving 14 bases between them. The CDR3 loop spans 17 amino acids. For the CDR3, the DNA is TGTGCCAGCAGCTTAGGGGTGCCCCACTGGTCCTACAATGAGCAGTTCTTC. Protein sequence: CASSLGVPHWSYNEQFF.

The CDR3, as DNA: TGTGCCAGCACAGGTAACACTGAAGCTTTCTTT. Translation: CASTGNTEAFF. The rearrangement joins TRBV2 to TRBJ1-1; D is undetermined. The CDR3 contains 11 residues. Germline lookup yields CDR1 SNHLY and CDR2 FYNNEI. Trimming shortened V by 7 bases and J by 2 bases, and 5 bases separated the two germline ends.

This chain connects TRBV7-2 to TRBJ1-1, with 9 bases fitting TRBD1. Trimming took 2 bases from V and 6 from J; bases not matched to a gene: 4. The CDR3 consists of 14 residues. Per germline, CDR1 SGHTA and CDR2 FQGNSA. This CDR3 is CASSLNRGQAEAFF. The DNA for the CDR3 is TGTGCCAGCAGCTTAAACAGGGGGCAGGCTGAAGCTTTCTTT.

This chain joins TRBV6-5 and TRBJ1-2, with 7 bases fitting TRBD1. The CDR3 is made up of 13 amino acids. Germline V gene data show CDR1 as MNHEY and CDR2 as SVGAGI. Trimming removed 5 bases from V and 5 bases from J; junction bases left unmatched: 5. The CDR3 sequence is CASSTTGAYGYTF. The CDR3 region has the DNA TGTGCCAGCAGTACCACAGGGGCATATGGCTACACCTTC.

The chain recombines TRBV19 with TRBJ2-1; 12 bases are a match to TRBD2. This CDR3 contains 18 residues. Per the germline V gene, CDR1 is LNHDA and CDR2 is SQIVND (reference sequence). After removal of 2 bases from V and 2 bases from J, the junction contained 7 bases not matched to a gene. Here the CDR3 reads CASSIYASGGAAYNEQFF. The CDR3 nucleotides are TGTGCCAGTAGTATATACGCTAGCGGGGGGGCCGCCTACAATGAGCAGTTCTTC.

The chain recombines TRBV4-2 with TRBJ2-3; D remains ambiguous. Looked up from germline, CDR1 is LGHNA and CDR2 is YNFKEQ. Trimming removed 4 bases from V and 6 bases from J, with 14 bases in between. This CDR3 has 14 residues. The CDR3 protein is CASSPQALEDTQYF. In nucleotides, the CDR3 is TGTGCCAGCAGCCCCCAAGCTCTGGAGGATACGCAGTATTTT.

V gene TRBV5-1 combines with J gene TRBJ1-1; a weak D match, TRBD1 (5 bases). This CDR3 is built from 14 residues. The germline V and J ends were trimmed by 1 base and 5 bases, with 12 bases remaining between them. Germline assignment: CDR1 SGHRS and CDR2 YFSETQ. CDR3 nucleotide sequence: TGCGCCAGCAGCTTGTTATGGGGGGGTACTGAAGCTTTCTTT. This sequence encodes CASSLLWGGTEAFF.